The 23 T cell receptor beta chains presented below share a single source sample, sequenced in a study of cytomegalovirus exposure and HLA in healthy donors. Data came from immunoSEQ multiplex PCR; TCRdb stores just in-frame clones and leaves some out. The repertoire includes 280,000 or so clones, around 87% of them detected once, and roughly 1% sits in the top ten. The sequenced sample was PBMCs. These receptors all come from a woman younger than 30 in good health and CMV-seronegative.

This clone was seen only once. This chain joins TRBV10-1 and TRBJ2-3; D might be TRBD1 (6 bases). The CDR3 loop spans 15 amino acids. Germline loops: CDR1 WNHNN, CDR2 SYGVQD (reference sequence). V was trimmed by 4 bases and J by 1 base, leaving 12 bases between them. As DNA, the CDR3 is TGCGCCAGCAGTGGGGGGCTAGGGCGCACAGATACGCAGTATTTT. Encoded protein: CASSGGLGRTDTQYF.

The chain uses TRBV11-1 and TRBJ2-7; TRBD1 aligns across 9 bases. V was pared by 6 bases and J by 3 bases, with 9 bases of the junction left unmatched. Germline V gene sequence: CDR1 SGHAT, CDR2 FQDESV (reference sequence). CDR3 length: 15 amino acids. The CDR3 sequence: CASSPTDRGLYEQYF. The CDR3 DNA follows: TGTGCCAGCAGTCCCACGGACAGGGGCCTCTACGAGCAGTACTTC.

CDR3 in DNA: TGTGCCAGCAGCGTAACCGGGTTCTCTGAAGCTTTCTTT. The encoded protein is CASSVTGFSEAFF. This chain uses TRBV9 with TRBJ1-1; D remains unclear. This CDR3 has 13 amino acids. The ends were cut back, 1 base at V and 6 bases at J, with 10 bases in the middle. Germline CDR1 is SGDLS and CDR2 is YYNGEE.

V usage is TRBV5-1 and J usage is TRBJ2-7, with TRBD1 matching 9 bases. V lost 0 bases to trimming and J lost 2 bases; unmatched junction nucleotides: 9. The CDR3 loop spans 17 amino acids. The germline gives CDR1 SGHRS, CDR2 YFSETQ. The CDR3 loop is CASSLALGGQGTYEQYF. The CDR3 DNA reads TGCGCCAGCAGCTTGGCCCTCGGGGGACAGGGCACCTACGAGCAGTACTTC. The complete variable domain, with remaining parts taken from reference TRBV5-1 and TRBJ2-7, reads KAGVTQTPRYLIKTRGQQVTLSCSPISGHRSVSWYQQTPGQGLQFLFEYFSETQRNKGNFPGRFSGRQFSNSRSEMNVSTLELGDSALYLCASSLALGGQGTYEQYFGPGTRLTVT.

This chain connects TRBV7-8 to TRBJ2-1; 10 bases match TRBD2. The V gene's germline CDR1 is SGHVS and CDR2 FQNEAQ. Unmatched junction bases numbered 9, after V lost 4 bases and J lost 0 bases. The CDR3 consists of 18 residues. The CDR3 DNA sequence: TGTGCCAGCAGCTACATAGCGGGAGGACCGAGCTCCTACAATGAGCAGTTCTTC. Protein sequence: CASSYIAGGPSSYNEQFF.

This clone appeared a single time. The chain couples TRBV4-1 to TRBJ2-1; weak D call: TRBD2 (6 bases). Germline loops: CDR1 MGHRA, CDR2 YSYEKL. The CDR3 contains 16 residues. V lost 5 bases to trimming and J lost 0 bases, with 14 bases between them. The CDR3 protein is CASSDRRERSYNEQFF. The CDR3 bases are TGCGCCAGCAGCGATCGGCGGGAACGCTCCTACAATGAGCAGTTCTTC.

The rearrangement uses TRBV2 and TRBJ2-3; D perhaps matches TRBD2 (6 bases). The CDR3 has 13 amino acids. Trimming took off 5 bases at V and 6 bases at J, with 12 bases between the two ends. The germline V gene has CDR1 SNHLY and CDR2 FYNNEI. Here the CDR3 reads CASSQEGPDTQYF. CDR3 sequence (DNA): TGTGCCAGCAGTCAGGAGGGGCCCGATACGCAGTATTTT.

A single count supports this clone. This chain links TRBV28 with TRBJ2-2; 7 bases align to TRBD2. Looked up from germline, CDR1 is MDHEN and CDR2 is SYDVKM. CDR3 length: 15 amino acids. Unmatched junction bases numbered 3, after V lost 3 bases and J lost 2 bases. CDR3 residues: CASSFGGRNTGELFF. Written as DNA, the CDR3 is TGTGCCAGCAGTTTCGGGGGGAGAAACACCGGGGAGCTGTTTTTT.

V is TRBV7-6 and J is TRBJ1-1; D might be TRBD1 (6 bases). The CDR3 covers 15 residues. Between the trimmed V and J ends, which lost 6 bases and 1 base, there was a span of 15 bases. Germline V gene lookup returns CDR1 SGHVS and CDR2 FNYEAQ. The CDR3 DNA sequence: TGTGCCAGCAGTTTTGGGGGGGCCGGGAACACTGAAGCTTTCTTT. This codes for CASSFGGAGNTEAFF.

The rearrangement uses TRBV2 and TRBJ2-1; 8 positions agree with TRBD1. The CDR3 runs to 14 residues. V gave up 5 bases and J gave up 15 bases; unmatched junction bases: 15. CDR1 SNHLY and CDR2 FYNNEI come from the germline V gene. The CDR3 bases are TGTGCCAGCAGTACCGACCAAATCACAGGGGGTACGTTCTTC. Its translation: CASSTDQITGGTFF.

The rearrangement uses TRBV5-1 and TRBJ1-4; maybe TRBD1 (5 bases). CDR3 length equals 18 residues. V was trimmed by 0 bases and J by 0 bases, leaving 15 bases between them. Per the germline V gene, CDR1 is SGHRS and CDR2 is YFSETQ. The CDR3, as DNA: TGCGCCAGCAGCTTGGGGACCGCTACAGGTGCAACTAATGAAAAACTGTTTTTT. Translating it yields CASSLGTATGATNEKLFF.

The chain uses TRBV28 and TRBJ2-2; D possibly corresponds to TRBD1 (6 bases). The CDR3 loop spans 15 amino acids. Germline V gene sequence: CDR1 MDHEN, CDR2 SYDVKM. The ends were cut back, 5 bases at V and 1 base at J, with 11 bases in the middle. The DNA of the CDR3 is TGTGCCAGCAGTCGCGACAGGATGAACACCGGGGAGCTGTTTTTT. Translated: CASSRDRMNTGELFF.

This clone came up many times. The chain joins TRBV11-2 to TRBJ2-7; D call uncertain. There are 16 residues in the CDR3. Trimming took 4 bases from V and 0 from J, leaving 16 bases between them. CDR1 is SGHAT and CDR2 is FQNNGV in the germline V gene. The DNA for the CDR3 is TGTGCCAGCAGCTCCCAACCTCCGGGTAACTCCTACGAGCAGTACTTC. As protein: CASSSQPPGNSYEQYF.

This clone showed up just once. The chain couples TRBV7-9 to TRBJ2-2; 11 bases agree with TRBD2. The germline CDR1 and CDR2 sequences are SEHNR and FQNEAQ (reference sequence). The CDR3 covers 18 residues. With V trimmed by 8 bases and J by 2 bases, 13 bases remained unmatched. The chain's CDR3 is CASLGQASGRSNTGELFF. The CDR3 DNA reads as TGTGCCAGCCTCGGTCAGGCTAGCGGGAGGAGTAACACCGGGGAGCTGTTTTTT.

The genes are TRBV29-1 and TRBJ1-1; D gene uncertain. Germline CDR1 is SQVTM and CDR2 is ANQGSEA. CDR3 length: 14 amino acids. Trimming took off 1 base at V and 5 bases at J, with 14 bases between the two ends. This chain's CDR3 is CSVEGTRIRTEAFF. The DNA for the CDR3 is TGCAGCGTTGAAGGAACCAGGATACGGACTGAAGCTTTCTTT. Complete variable domain (other parts from reference TRBV29-1 and TRBJ1-1): SAVISQKPSRDICQRGTSLTIQCQVDSQVTMMFWYRQQPGQSLTLIATANQGSEATYESGFVIDKFPISRPNLTFSTLTVSNMSPEDSSIYLCSVEGTRIRTEAFFGQGTRLTVV.

V and J are TRBV29-1 and TRBJ2-7; D may be TRBD2 (6 bases). The germline V gene encodes CDR1 SQVTM and CDR2 ANQGSEA. Trimming left V 6 bases short and J 6 bases short, with 18 bases between. The CDR3 has 13 amino acids. The CDR3 sequence: CSVSGAVGLEQYF. CDR3 bases: TGCAGCGTGTCGGGAGCGGTTGGGCTCGAGCAGTACTTC.

This chain connects TRBV25-1 to TRBJ1-1; D gene uncertain. Trimming shortened V by 3 bases and J by 8 bases, and 13 bases separated the two germline ends. The V gene's germline CDR1 is MGHDK and CDR2 SYGVNS. The CDR3 is 13 residues long. The CDR3 spells CASSEWAVDEAFF. CDR3 in DNA: TGTGCCAGCAGTGAGTGGGCAGTAGACGAAGCTTTCTTT.

This rearrangement joins TRBV5-6 to TRBJ1-5; 7 nucleotides agree with TRBD1. This CDR3 is built from 15 residues. J gave up 7 bases and V 4 bases, and 11 bases lay outside the gene matches. Germline lookup yields CDR1 SGHDT and CDR2 YYEEEE. CDR3 nucleotide sequence: TGTGCCAGCAGCCGCCAGCCCGACAGGGACCAGCCCCAGCATTTT. This translates into CASSRQPDRDQPQHF.

V is TRBV11-3 and J is TRBJ2-1, with 7 nucleotides matching TRBD2. The CDR3 has 15 amino acids. Losses at the gene ends were 1 base for V and 9 bases for J; bases not matched to a gene: 9. The germline gives CDR1 SGHNT, CDR2 YENEEA. The CDR3 is CASSLAGGSSVEQFF. The DNA of the CDR3 is TGTGCCAGCAGCTTAGCTGGCGGGAGTTCGGTTGAGCAGTTCTTC.

The V gene is TRBV28, the J gene TRBJ2-7; D might be TRBD2 (5 bases). Germline V gene data show CDR1 as MDHEN and CDR2 as SYDVKM. The ends were cut back, 5 bases at V and 6 bases at J, with 11 bases in the middle. This CDR3 region has 12 residues. The CDR3 loop reads CASSVLGREQYF. CDR3 bases: TGTGCCAGCAGTGTACTAGGTCGCGAGCAGTACTTC.

The chain couples TRBV11-2 to TRBJ2-7; TRBD2 matches at 11 bases. The CDR3 runs 17 residues. CDR1 and CDR2 from the germline V gene are SGHAT and FQNNGV. V lost 5 bases and J lost 2; bases outside the gene matches: 11. CDR3 protein: CASSPLPLAGVPYEQYF. CDR3 DNA sequence: TGTGCCAGCAGCCCCCTCCCACTAGCGGGAGTGCCCTACGAGCAGTACTTC.

About this clone itself: This sample includes further DNA sequences coding for the same CDR3. The chain combines TRBV27 with TRBJ2-7; D is undetermined. From germline, CDR1 is MNHEY and CDR2 SMNVEV (reference sequence). The CDR3 loop spans 11 amino acids. V lost 4 bases to trimming and J lost 4 bases, with 5 bases between them. CDR3 sequence reads: CASSYRYEQYF. CDR3 nucleotide sequence: TGTGCCAGCAGTTATCGGTACGAGCAGTACTTC.

The chain is built from TRBV18 and TRBJ2-7; 7 bases fit TRBD2. Germline V gives CDR1 KGHSH, CDR2 LQKENI. Germline trimming cut 0 bases from V and 1 base from J; bases unmatched to any gene: 6. The CDR3 totals 16 residues. CDR3 residues: CASSPPGLAVSYEQYF. Written as DNA, the CDR3 is TGTGCCAGCTCACCACCGGGGCTAGCGGTTTCCTACGAGCAGTACTTC.